This T cell receptor beta chain is from a study of cytomegalovirus exposure and HLA in healthy donors. The study, taken as a whole, reports: One variant, a missense change in DCLRE1C, was linked in a later analysis to TCR beta V- and J-gene trimming. The authors later found most CMV-associated TCR beta chains appeared HLA-restricted. The dataset shows that most TCR sequences were rare, while some public TCRs occurred in many donors. Fewer N-insertions than the roughly 700-donor mean were reportedly shown by an Asian-associated ancestry cluster in a later analysis.

J lost 3 bases, V lost 4 bases, and 6 bases had no gene match. The germline V gene has CDR1 MGHRA and CDR2 YSYEKL. There are 15 residues in the CDR3. The study ran its PCR with 60 Vbeta and 13 Jbeta primers. The data were produced by immunoSEQ multiplex PCR, yet TCRdb's version contains in-frame clones alone and is incomplete. The data show roughly 150,000 clones, over 75% seen once. In the case of this clone: The antigen is not known.

The sequenced material came from PBMCs. The gene calls are TRBV4-1 and TRBJ2-5; 9 bases agree with TRBD1. The sequence was obtained from a male donor in good health and CMV-seronegative. Here the CDR3 reads CASSPGQGTEETQYF. In DNA form, the CDR3 reads TGCGCCAGCAGCCCTGGACAGGGGACGGAAGAGACCCAGTACTTC.